Below, 20 T cell receptor beta chains from the same sample are listed, as sequenced in a study of response to subunit inactivated influenza vaccine. TCRdb processed the RT-PCR reads anew with MiXCR; each CDR3 protein has one entry. The table lists 400,000 to 650,000 distinct CDR3 sequences, approximately 7.3% of them singletons. The source material was PBMCs from blood, sampled roughly 24 months after vaccination. The receptors come from a man aged 45 to 70 who received an inactivated influenza vaccine.

V is TRBV30 and J is TRBJ1-5, with no clear D. Germline CDR1 GTSNPN, CDR2 SVGIG (reference sequence). This CDR3 spans 13 amino acids. With 0 bases removed from V and 2 bases from J, the gap between germline ends came to 5 bases. The CDR3 region has the DNA TGTGCCTGGAGTGTTTCTCGCAATCAGCCCCAGCATTTT. Amino acid sequence: CAWSVSRNQPQHF. The full variable domain, in which reference TRBV30 and TRBJ1-5 provide the parts outside the CDR3, is SQTIHQWPATLVQPVGSPLSLECTVEGTSNPNLYWYRQAAGRGLQLLFYSVGIGQISSEVPQNLSASRPQDRQFILSSKKLLLSDSGFYLCAWSVSRNQPQHFGDGTRLSIL.

This clonotype was detected a few times. An end of the junction differs from the germline gene, which may be a read error. The chain combines TRBV24-1 with TRBJ2-2, with D perhaps TRBD2 (6 bases). The CDR3 totals 16 residues. Germline CDR1 is KGHDR and CDR2 is SFDVKD. In DNA, the CDR3 is TGTGCCACCAGTGCTTTGGGGTTCGGAGGGACCGGGGAGCTGTTTTTT. Encoded protein: CATSALGFGGTGELFF.

The chain is built from TRBV5-1 and TRBJ2-5; 8 bases are a match to TRBD1. The CDR3 runs 14 residues. V lost 5 bases, J lost 4 bases, and 7 bases stayed unmatched. Germline V gene sequence: CDR1 SGHRS, CDR2 YFSETQ. The CDR3 loop reads CASSRGQGSETQYF. For the CDR3, the DNA is TGCGCCAGCAGTAGAGGACAGGGTTCAGAGACCCAGTACTTC.

The rearrangement links TRBV6-1 to TRBJ1-1; 7 bases align to TRBD1. The CDR3 is 13 amino acids. Germline trimming cut 0 bases from V and 7 bases from J; bases unmatched to any gene: 2. Germline assignment: CDR1 MNHNS and CDR2 SASEGT. The CDR3 DNA reads TGTGCCAGCAGTGAAGCTCGGGACAGTGAAGCTTTCTTT. This encodes CASSEARDSEAFF.

For this clonotype: The junction departs from the called germline gene at one end, perhaps through a read error. V and J are TRBV6-4 and TRBJ1-1; 7 bases agree with TRBD1. The CDR3 is made up of 14 amino acids. Germline V gene lookup returns CDR1 MRHNA and CDR2 SNTAGT. This chain's CDR3 is CASSPGGVNSEAFF. The CDR3 nucleotides read TGTGCCAGCAGTCCAGGGGGGGTGAACTCTGAAGCTTTCTTT.

The genes are TRBV20-1 and TRBJ2-3; 7 bases are shared with TRBD2. Trimming cost V 4 bases and J 0 bases; bases outside gene matches: 4. Germline CDR1 is DFQATT and CDR2 is SNEGSKA (reference sequence). The CDR3 covers 14 residues. As DNA, the CDR3 is TGCAGTGCTAAGGCGCGGGAGAGCACAGATACGCAGTATTTT. This encodes CSAKARESTDTQYF.

The chain has TRBV20-1 and TRBJ1-5, with 7 bases matching TRBD1. Germline loops: CDR1 DFQATT, CDR2 SNEGSKA (reference sequence). This CDR3 has 14 amino acids. The trim removed 5 bases at V and 2 bases at J, leaving 6 bases unmatched. The CDR3 loop reads CSAPRQGRNQPQHF. In DNA form, the CDR3 reads TGCAGTGCTCCCCGACAGGGCCGCAATCAGCCCCAGCATTTT.

V usage is TRBV6-1 and J usage is TRBJ2-7; 11 bases line up with TRBD2. V lost 6 bases and J lost 6; bases outside the gene matches: 10. The CDR3 loop spans 15 amino acids. Germline loops: CDR1 MNHNS, CDR2 SASEGT. CDR3 amino acids: CASSQLAGGNFEQYF. The CDR3, as DNA: TGTGCCAGCAGCCAGCTAGCGGGGGGAAATTTCGAGCAGTACTTC.

This clonotype was seen at least ten times. The rearrangement joins TRBV20-1 to TRBJ1-2; D possibly corresponds to TRBD1 (5 bases). Trimming took 3 bases from V and 9 from J, leaving 20 bases between them. CDR1 is DFQATT, CDR2 SNEGSKA, per germline (reference sequence). The CDR3 is 14 residues long. CDR3 DNA: TGCAGTGCTAGGGGAGGGGAAGGTTCAGTTCGCTACACCTTC. As protein: CSARGGEGSVRYTF.

This chain links TRBV3-1 with TRBJ1-3; a possible D gene is TRBD1 (5 bases). Between the trimmed V and J ends, which lost 4 bases and 11 bases, there was a span of 18 bases. Germline CDR1 and CDR2: LGHDT and YNNKEL (reference sequence). The CDR3 loop spans 14 amino acids. The CDR3 coding sequence is TGTGCCAGCAGCCCTTGGGACGGCGAGGACGCCATATATTTT. It is translated as CASSPWDGEDAIYF.

This clonotype has ten or more counts. In DNA, the CDR3 is TGCGCCAGCAGCCAAGGGGCGGGGACCGGGGAGCTGTTTTTT. The encoded protein is CASSQGAGTGELFF. The chain uses TRBV4-3 and TRBJ2-2; maybe TRBD2 (6 bases). The CDR3 has 14 residues. From germline, CDR1 is LGHNA and CDR2 YSLEER. Trimming cost V 1 base and J 5 bases, with 8 bases left between them.

This rearrangement joins TRBV15 to TRBJ1-2; the D is unclear. Trimming removed 2 bases at V and 1 base at J, with 11 bases between. The CDR3 has 15 residues. Germline CDR1 reads LNHNV; CDR2 reads YYDKDF (reference sequence). The CDR3 spells CATSRNRPDNYGYTF. The CDR3 DNA sequence: TGTGCCACCAGCAGAAATCGGCCGGATAACTATGGCTACACCTTC.

The rearrangement uses TRBV10-3 and TRBJ1-6; TRBD1 agrees at 9 bases. CDR1 is ENHRY, CDR2 SYGVKD, per germline. V lost 7 bases and J lost 9; bases outside the gene matches: 7. There are 14 residues in the CDR3. CDR3 nucleotides: TGTGCCATCACCCCCGGACAGGGGTCTTCACCCCTCCACTTT. This sequence encodes CAITPGQGSSPLHF.

The rearrangement links TRBV20-1 to TRBJ2-3; D uncertain. Germline assignment: CDR1 DFQATT and CDR2 SNEGSKA (reference sequence). The CDR3 sequence is 12 residues long. V lost 6 bases to trimming and J lost 3 bases, with 10 bases between them. The CDR3 here is CSAPVGTDTQYF. CDR3 nucleotides: TGCAGTGCCCCTGTGGGGACAGATACGCAGTATTTT.

This chain connects TRBV11-3 to TRBJ2-5; D uncertain. The CDR3 is 14 amino acids. The V end was cut by 2 bases, the J end by 4 bases, with 11 bases between. Germline V gene data show CDR1 as SGHNT and CDR2 as YENEEA. The CDR3 bases are TGTGCCAGCAGCTTATCAGGACCTCTAGAGACCCAGTACTTC. Its protein is CASSLSGPLETQYF.

This clonotype appeared a few times. This rearrangement joins TRBV6-1 to TRBJ1-1, with D unresolved. CDR3 length: 13 amino acids. The ends were cut back, 2 bases at V and 1 base at J, with 5 bases in the middle. Germline CDR1 MNHNS, CDR2 SASEGT. Here the CDR3 DNA reads TGTGCCAGCAGTGAATCAGGGAACACTGAAGCTTTCTTT. Its translation: CASSESGNTEAFF.

This clonotype was recorded many times. In nucleotides, the CDR3 is TGTGCCAGCGTGGGCGCCACCGGGGAGCTGTTTTTT. Translated: CASVGATGELFF. V is TRBV2 and J is TRBJ2-2; no firm D call. Germline assignment: CDR1 SNHLY and CDR2 FYNNEI. Trimming removed 8 bases from V and 4 bases from J, with 8 bases in between. The CDR3 extends over 12 amino acids.

This clonotype was counted ten times or more. The rearrangement links TRBV5-1 to TRBJ2-1; possibly TRBD2 for D (6 bases). The CDR3 runs to 16 residues. Germline CDR1 and CDR2: SGHRS and YFSETQ. V lost 0 bases and J 9 bases, leaving 19 bases between the germline ends. In DNA, the CDR3 is TGCGCCAGCAGCTTGGCCGGTCGGGAGAGATCGGGTGAGCAGTTCTTC. Translated, it gives CASSLAGRERSGEQFF.

The CDR3 sequence: CASSAGRANSPLHF. The CDR3 nucleotides are TGCGCCAGCAGCGCCGGAAGGGCCAATTCACCCCTCCACTTT. The chain combines TRBV4-3 with TRBJ1-6; D gene ambiguous. V shed 5 bases and J shed 7 bases, with 12 bases lying between them. Germline CDR1 is LGHNA and CDR2 is YSLEER. This CDR3 has 14 amino acids.

This rearrangement joins TRBV5-1 to TRBJ2-1, with TRBD2 identical over 14 bases. Trimming removed 4 bases from V and 6 bases from J; junction bases left unmatched: 3. The length of the CDR3 is 15 residues. Germline lookup yields CDR1 SGHRS and CDR2 YFSETQ. DNA of the CDR3: TGCGCCAGCAGCCAGGGACTAGCGGGGGTCAATGAGCAGTTCTTC. It is translated as CASSQGLAGVNEQFF. Full variable domain (outside the CDR3, taken from reference TRBV5-1 and TRBJ2-1): KAGVTQTPRYLIKTRGQQVTLSCSPISGHRSVSWYQQTPGQGLQFLFEYFSETQRNKGNFPGRFSGRQFSNSRSEMNVSTLELGDSALYLCASSQGLAGVNEQFFGPGTRLTVL.